The text below deals with one T cell receptor (beta chain). What antigen it recognizes has not been identified. Base qualities are missing; no much larger clone stands one base away. These data are taken from a study of STAT5B mutations in CD4+ large granular lymphocyte leukemia (dated by TCRdb to the early 2020s). Some background on the complete study: Among the healthy controls, the CDR3 'QG' motif was associated with a particular HLA allele. Flow cytometry on FACSCanto II or FACSVerse confirmed that purified fractions exceeded 95% purity among lymphocytes. The TCRbeta repertoires of CD4+ T-cell large granular lymphocyte leukemia patients were compared with the TCRbeta repertoires of healthy blood donors. What the research found in general, with its limitations: Compared with healthy CD4+ repertoires, CD4-sorted patient repertoires appeared more clonal, and this difference remained even after the putative leukemic clones were removed. The main leukemic clonotypes were found to be private to each patient, although around 26% of the main leukemic clonotypes were detected at low frequency in the non-leukemic repertoires of other patients. The data were not HLA-matched, and the relatively small sample size could explain the higher clonality seen in CD4+ compared with CD8+ T-LGLL. Enrichment of TRBV06-family usage was observed among the top patient clones (8/27) relative to healthy controls (2/35).

The immunoSEQ assay at survey resolution was applied to genomic DNA for sequencing of TCRbeta rearrangements. The authors' pipeline ran thus. In the TCR sequencing data, the lowest productive clonotype frequency that could be detected was 2.59 x 10-5. Analyses included only productive TCRbeta rearrangements, meaning complete and in-frame sequences. Clonality for each sample was calculated as Simpson clonality in the immunoSEQ Analyzer version 3.0. Based on frequency, clones were grouped as very rare, small, medium, large (1-20%) or hyperexpanded (>20%). Generation probabilities were estimated with OLGA 1.2.3, V-gene circos plots were generated with VDJtools, specificities were searched for in VDJdb, and CDR3 motifs were identified with GLIPH. TCRdb obtained this table from immuneACCESS and retained in-frame rearrangements with V and J assigned. These tables miss some clones; where compared with another copy, unresolved V genes account for less than half of the shortfall, and the remainder is unexplained. That table supplies the V and J calls and clone size; D and trimming were determined from the DNA. This sample is represented by 35,000 or so clones; less than 80% of them were singletons. The ten biggest clones cover about 3% of the sample.

Taken from the germline V gene (reference sequence), the CDR1 and CDR2 loops are DFQATT and SNEGSKA. The CDR3 holds 11 amino acids from the cysteine to the phenylalanine. Only the CDR3 DNA stays, 33 bases, in frame from base 1. Cut back by 3 bases and 4 bases, the V and J ends lie 6 bases apart. The healthy control group was made up of roughly 34 blood donors, and the Finnish Red Cross blood service supplied their buffy coats. All TCR-sequenced material derived from peripheral blood: patient blood samples and healthy donor buffy coats. Ficoll-Hypaque gradient centrifugation was used to isolate peripheral blood mononuclear cells. CD4+ cells were purified magnetically from the buffy coats of healthy controls. The Gentra Puregene Cell and Tissue kit was used for genomic DNA extraction, and quantification was performed on a Qubit 2.0 fluorometer.

Sample: CD4+ T cells from blood buffy coats. The V and J genes are TRBV20-1 and TRBJ1-2; no D gene call is confident. The clonotype was recovered from a human donor in good health. The DNA reads TGCAGTGCTAGTGATGGCTATGGCTACACCTTC. It codes for CSASDGYGYTF.